These 22 T cell receptor beta chains originate from one sample sequenced in a study of blood T cell repertoires in COVID-19. Sequenced by immunoSEQ multiplex PCR; TCRdb stores in-frame clones only, minus some. Among some 490,000 clones, 80% to 90% were seen once, and the ten largest hold 3% to 4%. The material sequenced was peripheral blood. The receptors were sampled from a human donor in a cohort sampled during active COVID-19.

CDR3 in DNA: TGTGCCAGCAGCCCCTGGGGCTCTGAGATGTGGGAGCAGTTCTTC. This gives the protein CASSPWGSEMWEQFF. V usage is TRBV6-5 and J usage is TRBJ2-1, with D possibly being TRBD1 (5 bases). The CDR3 consists of 15 residues. The V end lost 6 bases, the J end lost 10 bases, and 22 bases lay between the germline ends. From germline, CDR1 is MNHEY and CDR2 SVGAGI.

CDR3: CSVEIAGVGSEQYF. The CDR3 DNA sequence: TGCAGCGTTGAAATTGCGGGAGTAGGGAGCGAGCAGTACTTC. The chain couples TRBV29-1 to TRBJ2-7, with 7 bases fitting TRBD2. CDR3 size: 14 residues. The germline V gene has CDR1 SQVTM and CDR2 ANQGSEA. The ends lost 2 bases at V and 6 bases at J; junction bases unmatched: 10.

The rearrangement uses TRBV2 and TRBJ1-1; 7 bases align to TRBD1. The V gene end was trimmed by 6 bases and the J gene end by 1 base; junction bases not matched to a gene: 8. CDR3 length: 15 residues. CDR1 is SNHLY and CDR2 is FYNNEI in the germline V gene. The CDR3 DNA reads as TGTGCCAGCAGGGTGACAGGGAGAGCGAACACTGAAGCTTTCTTT. Its translation is CASRVTGRANTEAFF.

The genes are TRBV3-1 (or the pseudogene TRBV3-2) and TRBJ2-2, with 9 positions matching TRBD2. Germline lookup yields CDR1 LGHDT and CDR2 YNNKEL (reference sequence). V dropped 0 bases and J dropped 4; count of bases not matched to a gene: 3. CDR3 size: 16 residues. The CDR3 nucleotides are TGTGCCAGCAGCCAAGACGATAGCGGGGGCACCGGGGAGCTGTTTTTT. This encodes CASSQDDSGGTGELFF.

The CDR3 nucleotides are TGTGCAAGTCGCCCTGGACAGCTTAGGGGGAATCAGCCCCAGCATTTT. Translated, it gives CASRPGQLRGNQPQHF. The chain joins TRBV12-2 to TRBJ1-5; the D segment call TRBD1 is taken from the table without a DNA check. TRBV12-2 is a recognized pseudogene. This CDR3 has 16 residues.

The V call is TRBV2, the J call TRBJ1-1, with 11 bases aligning to TRBD1. This CDR3 comprises 15 residues. CDR1 and CDR2 (germline): SNHLY, FYNNEI. The J segment lost 10 bases and the V segment lost 5 bases, leaving 12 bases of the junction unmatched. The CDR3 DNA reads TGTGCCAGCAGTCATACCGACGGACAGGGGGCGAGAGCTTTCTTT. Protein: CASSHTDGQGARAFF. The full variable domain, rest sourced from reference TRBV2 and TRBJ1-1, is EPEVTQTPSHQVTQMGQEVILRCVPISNHLYFYWYRQILGQKVEFLVSFYNNEISEKSEIFDDQFSVERPDGSNFTLKIRSTKLEDSAMYFCASSHTDGQGARAFFGQGTRLTVV.

This chain joins TRBV3-1 (or the pseudogene TRBV3-2) and TRBJ2-1; D is ambiguous. The CDR3 has 14 residues. V lost 1 base and J lost 4, with 8 bases in between. Germline V gene sequence: CDR1 LGHDT, CDR2 YNNKEL (reference sequence). This CDR3 reads CASSQGPLYNEQFF. The CDR3 DNA follows: TGTGCCAGCAGCCAAGGCCCACTATACAATGAGCAGTTCTTC.

V and J are TRBV15 and TRBJ1-2; 7 bases agree with TRBD1. V trimming: 3 bases; J trimming: 0 bases; junction bases outside the gene matches: 4. Germline V gene data show CDR1 as LNHNV and CDR2 as YYDKDF (reference sequence). This CDR3 is 15 amino acids long. The CDR3 sequence: CATSRRQGTNYGYTF. CDR3 nucleotides: TGTGCCACCAGCAGGAGACAGGGAACTAACTATGGCTACACCTTC.

This sequence joins TRBV5-5 and TRBJ1-2; TRBD1 is a possible D gene (6 bases). Trimming stripped 0 bases from V and 1 base from J, with 16 bases between. Per germline, CDR1 SGHKS and CDR2 YYEKEE (reference sequence). There are 17 residues in the CDR3. The CDR3 coding sequence is TGTGCCAGCAGCTTGGATTCCTTGGACAGTCATAACTATGGCTACACCTTC. It is translated as CASSLDSLDSHNYGYTF.

V is TRBV11-3 and J is TRBJ2-2, with TRBD1 as a possible D gene (5 bases). Germline CDR1 SGHNT, CDR2 YENEEA. The germline V and J ends were trimmed by 0 bases and 0 bases, with 14 bases remaining between them. The length of the CDR3 is 18 residues. DNA for the CDR3: TGTGCCAGCAGCTTAGATGGCCCAGGGCAAACGAACACCGGGGAGCTGTTTTTT. Translation gives CASSLDGPGQTNTGELFF.

This clone was counted a few times. The CDR3 DNA reads as TGCAGCGTGGGGGACAGGGGGCGAAGGAACACTGAAGCTTTCTTT. Its protein is CSVGDRGRRNTEAFF. The chain employs TRBV29-1 and TRBJ1-1; 12 bases line up with TRBD1. Germline V CDR1 and CDR2: SQVTM, ANQGSEA. There are 15 residues in the CDR3. V was pared by 6 bases and J by 1 base, with 6 bases of the junction left unmatched.

CDR3 sequence (DNA): TGTGCCAGCAGCTTAGTAAGTTCTACCAATGAGCAGTTCTTC. This codes for CASSLVSSTNEQFF. The chain has TRBV7-8 and TRBJ2-1, with no clear D. This CDR3 is 14 amino acids long. Trimming shortened V by 1 base and J by 6 bases, and 10 bases separated the two germline ends. Per the germline V gene, CDR1 is SGHVS and CDR2 is FQNEAQ.

This rearrangement joins TRBV11-2 to TRBJ2-5, with 10 bases identical to TRBD2. CDR1 SGHAT and CDR2 FQNNGV come from the germline V gene. The V gene end was trimmed by 2 bases and the J gene end by 5 bases; junction bases not matched to a gene: 11. The CDR3 is 17 amino acids. Here the CDR3 DNA reads TGTGCCAGCAGCTTACCCATAGCGGGAGGAGGTTTGGAGACCCAGTACTTC. Protein product: CASSLPIAGGGLETQYF.

The chain uses TRBV7-8 and TRBJ2-5; D call uncertain. CDR3 size: 12 residues. The germline CDR1 and CDR2 sequences are SGHVS and FQNEAQ. Trimming took 4 bases from V and 7 from J, leaving 10 bases between them. CDR3 region: CASSSSFGTQYF. The CDR3, as DNA: TGTGCCAGCAGCTCTAGTTTCGGGACCCAGTACTTC. Based on the CDR3 plus reference TRBV7-8 and TRBJ2-5, the full variable domain is GAGVSQSPRYKVAKRGQDVALRCDPISGHVSLFWYQQALGQGPEFLTYFQNEAQLDKSGLPSDRFFAERPEGSVSTLKIQRTQQEDSAVYLCASSSSFGTQYFGPGTRLLVL.

This chain joins TRBV9 and TRBJ1-5, with a weak D call TRBD1 (6 bases). From germline, CDR1 is SGDLS and CDR2 YYNGEE. V lost 3 bases, J lost 3 bases, and 10 bases lay in between. The CDR3 totals 14 residues. CDR3 loop: CASSEDSNNQPQHF. DNA for the CDR3: TGTGCCAGCAGCGAGGACAGCAACAATCAGCCCCAGCATTTT.

On this clone itself: The same CDR3 is also encoded by other DNA sequences in this sample. The chain employs TRBV6-5 and TRBJ1-5; D is perhaps TRBD1 (5 bases). Trimming cost V 2 bases and J 3 bases, with 8 bases left between them. Germline V gives CDR1 MNHEY, CDR2 SVGAGI. This CDR3 is 14 amino acids long. CDR3 DNA: TGTGCCAGCAGTTACAGGGGTTCCAATCAGCCCCAGCATTTT. Translated, it gives CASSYRGSNQPQHF.

V and J are TRBV25-1 and TRBJ2-1, with TRBD2 matching over 10 bases. The germline gives CDR1 MGHDK, CDR2 SYGVNS. CDR3 length: 15 amino acids. Trimming cost V 6 bases and J 6 bases; bases outside gene matches: 8. CDR3: CASRDPSGSLNEQFF. The CDR3 DNA reads as TGTGCCAGCAGGGACCCTAGCGGGAGTCTCAATGAGCAGTTCTTC.

CDR3 sequence reads: CASSINADRQWITEAFF. The CDR3 nucleotides read TGTGCCAGTAGTATAAACGCCGACAGGCAGTGGATCACTGAAGCTTTCTTT. This chain connects TRBV19 to TRBJ1-1; D perhaps matches TRBD1 (6 bases). Germline CDR1 is LNHDA and CDR2 is SQIVND (reference sequence). The CDR3 contains 17 residues. Deletions cut 2 bases from V and 4 bases from J, with 20 bases between. Together with reference TRBV19 and TRBJ1-1, the CDR3 gives the full variable domain: DGGITQSPKYLFRKEGQNVTLSCEQNLNHDAMYWYRQDPGQGLRLIYYSQIVNDFQKGDIAEGYSVSREKKESFPLTVTSAQKNPTAFYLCASSINADRQWITEAFFGQGTRLTVV.

In this sample, this clone turned up once. The chain has TRBV30 and TRBJ2-5, with a possible D match to TRBD2 (6 bases). Germline V gene data show CDR1 as GTSNPN and CDR2 as SVGIG (reference sequence). The CDR3 has 15 residues. Deletions cut 2 bases from V and 1 base from J, with 14 bases between. The CDR3 loop is CAWSLGRTRQETQYF. For the CDR3, the DNA is TGTGCCTGGAGTTTGGGGAGGACCCGCCAAGAGACCCAGTACTTC. The full variable domain, with the rest looked up from reference TRBV30 and TRBJ2-5, is SQTIHQWPATLVQPVGSPLSLECTVEGTSNPNLYWYRQAAGRGLQLLFYSVGIGQISSEVPQNLSASRPQDRQFILSSKKLLLSDSGFYLCAWSLGRTRQETQYFGPGTRLLVL.

The chain carries TRBV6-4 and TRBJ2-1, with 10 bases lining up with TRBD1. Germline CDR1 reads MRHNA; CDR2 reads SNTAGT. Unmatched junction bases numbered 6, after V lost 3 bases and J lost 4 bases. The CDR3 has 16 amino acids. The CDR3 bases are TGTGCCAGCAGTGAAAATCCGGGACAGGGGTACAATGAGCAGTTCTTC. Its translation is CASSENPGQGYNEQFF.

V and J are TRBV5-1 and TRBJ2-5; D ambiguous. The ends were cut back, 0 bases at V and 0 bases at J, with 9 bases in the middle. CDR1 SGHRS and CDR2 YFSETQ come from the germline V gene. CDR3 length: 15 amino acids. The CDR3 DNA is TGCGCCAGCAGCTTGGCCTGGCGGAACCAAGAGACCCAGTACTTC. Protein: CASSLAWRNQETQYF.

The chain uses TRBV18 and TRBJ2-4; no definite D call. With 6 bases removed from V and 8 bases from J, the gap between germline ends came to 20 bases. There are 15 residues in the CDR3. CDR1 KGHSH and CDR2 LQKENI come from the germline V gene. The CDR3: CASSHNPALEDIQYF. DNA of the CDR3: TGTGCCAGCTCGCACAACCCTGCCTTAGAGGACATTCAGTACTTC.